The 3 T cell receptor beta chains below all came from one sample that was sequenced in a study of T cell repertoires in cytomegalovirus infection (dated by TCRdb to between 2018 and 2021). Their antigens are not known. The sample's treatment or condition label, in plain terms: in vitro stimulation with specific CMV peptide epitopes to enrich CMV-specific T cells. TCRdb records Illumina HiSeq 1500 as the sequencer. The raw public reads went through TCRdb reprocessing: fastp at Q25, MiXCR clone calling, in-frame beta chains kept. Entries that share a CDR3 protein sequence are merged under the most common genes and DNA. The sample table contains about 25,000 distinct CDR3 sequences; only one count was recorded for approximately 22% of them. The ten biggest clones cover about 90% of the sample. The sequenced sample was CD8+ T cells from cultured PBMCs, obtained from culture after CMV antigen stimulation. All receptors derive from a human donor in good health (CMV status not recorded). Some clones in this sample may be carry-over from other donors' samples.

The genes are TRBV10-3 and TRBJ2-3; the D call may be TRBD1 or TRBD2 (5 bases each). The V gene lost 10 bases and the J gene lost 0 bases, with 14 bases spanning the gap. Germline V gene lookup returns CDR1 ENHRY and CDR2 SYGVKD. This CDR3 comprises 14 residues. The CDR3 nucleotides are TGTGCCACAGGGACCGCCCGAAGCACAGATACGCAGTATTTT. It specifies CATGTARSTDTQYF.

J is TRBJ2-2 and V is TRBV4-1; D may be TRBD1 or TRBD2 (6 bases each). Germline V lookup: CDR1 MGHRA, CDR2 YSYEKL. The V and J ends lost 1 base and 2 bases respectively, with 8 bases between them. This CDR3 region has 15 residues. The CDR3 loop reads CASSQGGANTGELFF. In DNA form, the CDR3 reads TGCGCCAGCAGCCAAGGGGGGGCCAACACCGGGGAGCTGTTTTTT.

This clonotype was recorded at least ten times. The V gene is TRBV7-2, the J gene TRBJ1-2; D uncertain. CDR1 is SGHTA, CDR2 FQGNSA, per germline. This CDR3 is 12 amino acids long. The ends were cut back, 5 bases at V and 10 bases at J, with 14 bases in the middle. CDR3 sequence reads: CASSPRSTDYTF. The DNA for the CDR3 is TGTGCCAGCAGCCCCCGGTCTACTGACTACACCTTC. The full variable domain, completed using reference TRBV7-2 and TRBJ1-2, is GAGVSQSPSNKVTEKGKDVELRCDPISGHTALYWYRQSLGQGLEFLIYFQGNSAPDKSGLPSDRFSAERTGGSVSTLTIQRTQQEDSAVYLCASSPRSTDYTFGSGTRLTVV.